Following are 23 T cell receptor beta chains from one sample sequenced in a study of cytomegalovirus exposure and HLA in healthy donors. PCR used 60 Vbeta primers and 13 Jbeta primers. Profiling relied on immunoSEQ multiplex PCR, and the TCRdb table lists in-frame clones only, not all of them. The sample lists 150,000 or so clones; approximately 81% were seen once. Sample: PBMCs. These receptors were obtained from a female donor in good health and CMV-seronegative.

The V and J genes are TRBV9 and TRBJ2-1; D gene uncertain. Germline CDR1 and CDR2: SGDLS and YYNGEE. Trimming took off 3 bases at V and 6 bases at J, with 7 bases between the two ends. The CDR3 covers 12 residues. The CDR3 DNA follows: TGTGCCAGCAGCGCAAACTTCAATGAGCAGTTCTTC. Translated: CASSANFNEQFF.

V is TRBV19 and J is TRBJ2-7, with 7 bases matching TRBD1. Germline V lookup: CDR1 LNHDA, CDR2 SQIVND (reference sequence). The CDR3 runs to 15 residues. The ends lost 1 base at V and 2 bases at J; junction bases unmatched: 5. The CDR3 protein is CASSIVRDSTYEQYF. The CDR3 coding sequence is TGTGCCAGTAGTATAGTTCGGGACAGCACCTACGAGCAGTACTTC.

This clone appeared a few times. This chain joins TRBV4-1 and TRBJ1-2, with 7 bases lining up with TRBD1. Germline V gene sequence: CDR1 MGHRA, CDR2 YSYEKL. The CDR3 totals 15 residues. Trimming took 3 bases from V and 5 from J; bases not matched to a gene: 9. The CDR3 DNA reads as TGCGCCAGCAGCCAGACCGTACAGGGGAGGTATGGCTACACCTTC. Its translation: CASSQTVQGRYGYTF.

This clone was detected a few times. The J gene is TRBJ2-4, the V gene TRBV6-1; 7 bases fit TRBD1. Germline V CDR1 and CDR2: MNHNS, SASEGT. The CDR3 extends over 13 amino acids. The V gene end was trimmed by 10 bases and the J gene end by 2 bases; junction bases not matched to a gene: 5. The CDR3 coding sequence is TGTGCCATCGAGACAGGGACCAAAAACATTCAGTACTTC. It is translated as CAIETGTKNIQYF.

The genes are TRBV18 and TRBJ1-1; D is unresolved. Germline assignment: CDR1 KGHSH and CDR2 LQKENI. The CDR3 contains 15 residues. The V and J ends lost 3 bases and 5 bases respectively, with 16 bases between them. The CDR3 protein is CASSPQPTGRTEAFF. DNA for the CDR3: TGTGCCAGCTCACCCCAACCGACGGGAAGGACTGAAGCTTTCTTT.

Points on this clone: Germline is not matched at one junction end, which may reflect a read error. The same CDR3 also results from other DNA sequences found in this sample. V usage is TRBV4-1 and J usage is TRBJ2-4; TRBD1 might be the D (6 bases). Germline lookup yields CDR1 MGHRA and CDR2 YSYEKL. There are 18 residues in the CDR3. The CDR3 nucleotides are TGCGCCAGCAGCCCAGGGTACGTTCGGGGACACAGCAAAAACATCCAGTACTTC. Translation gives CASSPGYVRGHSKNIQYF.

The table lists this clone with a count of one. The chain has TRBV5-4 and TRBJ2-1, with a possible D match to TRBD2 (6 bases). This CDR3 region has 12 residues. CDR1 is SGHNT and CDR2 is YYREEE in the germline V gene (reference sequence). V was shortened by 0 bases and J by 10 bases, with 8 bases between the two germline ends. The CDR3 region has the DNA TGTGCCAGCAGCTTGGAGCGGGTAGAGCAGTTCTTC. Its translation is CASSLERVEQFF. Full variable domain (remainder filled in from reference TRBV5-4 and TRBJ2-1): ETGVTQSPTHLIKTRGQQVTLRCSSQSGHNTVSWYQQALGQGPQFIFQYYREEENGRGNFPPRFSGLQFPNYSSELNVNALELDDSALYLCASSLERVEQFFGPGTRLTVL.

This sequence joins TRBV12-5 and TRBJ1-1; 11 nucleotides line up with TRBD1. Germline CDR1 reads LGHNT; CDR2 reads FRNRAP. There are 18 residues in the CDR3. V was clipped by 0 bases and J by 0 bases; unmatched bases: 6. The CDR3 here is CASGLVRTGGEMNTEAFF. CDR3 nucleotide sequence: TGTGCTAGTGGTTTGGTCCGGACAGGGGGCGAAATGAACACTGAAGCTTTCTTT. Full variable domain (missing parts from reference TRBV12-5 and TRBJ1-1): DARVTQTPRHKVTEMGQEVTMRCQPILGHNTVFWYRQTMMQGLELLAYFRNRAPLDDSGMPKDRFSAEMPDATLATLKIQPSEPRDSAVYFCASGLVRTGGEMNTEAFFGQGTRLTVV.

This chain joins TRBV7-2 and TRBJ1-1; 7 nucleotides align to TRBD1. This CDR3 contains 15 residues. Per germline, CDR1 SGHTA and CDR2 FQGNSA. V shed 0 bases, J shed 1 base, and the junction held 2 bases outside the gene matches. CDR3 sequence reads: CASSLAGTENTEAFF. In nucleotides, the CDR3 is TGTGCCAGCAGCTTAGCCGGGACAGAGAACACTGAAGCTTTCTTT. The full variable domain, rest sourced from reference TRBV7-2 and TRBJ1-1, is GAGVSQSPSNKVTEKGKDVELRCDPISGHTALYWYRQSLGQGLEFLIYFQGNSAPDKSGLPSDRFSAERTGGSVSTLTIQRTQQEDSAVYLCASSLAGTENTEAFFGQGTRLTVV.

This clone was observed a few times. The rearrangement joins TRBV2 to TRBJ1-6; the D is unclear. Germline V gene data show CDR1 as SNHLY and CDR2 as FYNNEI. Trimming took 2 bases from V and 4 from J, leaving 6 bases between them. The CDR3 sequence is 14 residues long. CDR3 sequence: CASSEKQYNSPLHF. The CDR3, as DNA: TGTGCCAGCAGTGAAAAACAGTATAATTCACCCCTCCACTTT.

CDR3 sequence reads: CASSQPGGVPDTQYF. CDR3 coding DNA: TGTGCCAGCAGCCAACCCGGGGGGGTCCCAGATACGCAGTATTTT. The rearrangement links TRBV6-6 to TRBJ2-3; 8 nucleotides align to TRBD2. V shed 6 bases, J shed 4 bases, and the junction held 9 bases outside the gene matches. This CDR3 contains 15 residues. In germline, CDR1 is MNHNY, CDR2 SVGAGI (reference sequence).

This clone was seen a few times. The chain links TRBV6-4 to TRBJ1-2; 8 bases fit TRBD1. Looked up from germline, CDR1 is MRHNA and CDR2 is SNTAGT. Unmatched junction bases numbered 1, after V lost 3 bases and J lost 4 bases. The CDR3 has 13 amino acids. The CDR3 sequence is CASSEQGGYGYTF. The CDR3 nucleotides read TGTGCCAGCAGTGAACAGGGGGGCTATGGCTACACCTTC.

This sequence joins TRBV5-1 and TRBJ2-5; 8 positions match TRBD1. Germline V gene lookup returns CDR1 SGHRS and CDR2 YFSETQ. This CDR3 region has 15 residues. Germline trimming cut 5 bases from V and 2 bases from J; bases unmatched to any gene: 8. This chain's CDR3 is CASRPDRGGQETQYF. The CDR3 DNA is TGCGCCAGCAGACCCGACAGGGGAGGACAAGAGACCCAGTACTTC.

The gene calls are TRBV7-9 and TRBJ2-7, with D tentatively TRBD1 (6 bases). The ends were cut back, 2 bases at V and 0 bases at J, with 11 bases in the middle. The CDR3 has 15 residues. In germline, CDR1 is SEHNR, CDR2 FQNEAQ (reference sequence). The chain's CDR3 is CASSLNQGSSYEQYF. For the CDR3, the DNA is TGTGCCAGCAGCTTAAACCAGGGGAGCTCCTACGAGCAGTACTTC.

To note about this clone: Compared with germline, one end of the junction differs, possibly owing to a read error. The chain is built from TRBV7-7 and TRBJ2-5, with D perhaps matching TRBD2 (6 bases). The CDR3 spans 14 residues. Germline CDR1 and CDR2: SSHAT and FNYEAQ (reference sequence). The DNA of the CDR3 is TGTGCTAGCAGCTTAGTGGGACTGCAAGAGACCCAGTACTTC. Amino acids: CASSLVGLQETQYF.

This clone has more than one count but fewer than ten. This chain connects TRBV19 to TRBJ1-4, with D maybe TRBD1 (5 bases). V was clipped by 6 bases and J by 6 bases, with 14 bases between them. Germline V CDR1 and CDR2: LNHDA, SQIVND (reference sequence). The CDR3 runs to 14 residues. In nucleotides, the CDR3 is TGTGCCAGTAGCCTTACAGGAGTGGATGAAAAACTGTTTTTT. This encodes CASSLTGVDEKLFF.

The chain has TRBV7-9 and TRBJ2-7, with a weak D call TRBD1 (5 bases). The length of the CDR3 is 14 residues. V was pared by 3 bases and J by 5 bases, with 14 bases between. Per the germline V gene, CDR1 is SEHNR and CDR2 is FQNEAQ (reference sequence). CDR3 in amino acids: CASSLQGYLDEQYF. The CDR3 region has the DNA TGTGCCAGCAGCTTGCAGGGATATCTTGACGAGCAGTACTTC.

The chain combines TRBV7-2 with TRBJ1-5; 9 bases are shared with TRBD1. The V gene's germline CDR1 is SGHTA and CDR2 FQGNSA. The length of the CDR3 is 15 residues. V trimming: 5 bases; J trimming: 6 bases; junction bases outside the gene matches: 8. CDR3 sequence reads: CASSLTGGAPQPQHF. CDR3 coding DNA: TGTGCCAGCAGCCTCACAGGGGGCGCCCCTCAGCCCCAGCATTTT. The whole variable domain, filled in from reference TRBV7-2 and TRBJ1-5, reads GAGVSQSPSNKVTEKGKDVELRCDPISGHTALYWYRQSLGQGLEFLIYFQGNSAPDKSGLPSDRFSAERTGGSVSTLTIQRTQQEDSAVYLCASSLTGGAPQPQHFGDGTRLSIL.

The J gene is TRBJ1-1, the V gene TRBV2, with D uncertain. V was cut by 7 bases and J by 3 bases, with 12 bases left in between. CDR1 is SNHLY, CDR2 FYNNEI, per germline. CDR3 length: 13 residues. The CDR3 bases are TGTGCCAGCATACCGCGGGTAGACACTGAAGCTTTCTTT. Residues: CASIPRVDTEAFF. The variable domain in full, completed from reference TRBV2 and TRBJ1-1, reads EPEVTQTPSHQVTQMGQEVILRCVPISNHLYFYWYRQILGQKVEFLVSFYNNEISEKSEIFDDQFSVERPDGSNFTLKIRSTKLEDSAMYFCASIPRVDTEAFFGQGTRLTVV.

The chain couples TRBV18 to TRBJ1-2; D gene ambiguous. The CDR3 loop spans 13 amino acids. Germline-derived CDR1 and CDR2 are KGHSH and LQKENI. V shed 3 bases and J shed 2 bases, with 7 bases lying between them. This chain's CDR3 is CASSPERNYGYTF. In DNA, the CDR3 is TGTGCCAGCTCACCGGAGAGAAACTATGGCTACACCTTC.

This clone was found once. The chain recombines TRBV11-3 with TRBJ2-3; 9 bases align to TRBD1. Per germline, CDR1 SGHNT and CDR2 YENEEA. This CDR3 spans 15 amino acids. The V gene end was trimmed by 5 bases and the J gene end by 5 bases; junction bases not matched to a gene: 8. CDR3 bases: TGTGCCAGCAGCCAGGGGACAGGGAGAGGAGATACGCAGTATTTT. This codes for CASSQGTGRGDTQYF.

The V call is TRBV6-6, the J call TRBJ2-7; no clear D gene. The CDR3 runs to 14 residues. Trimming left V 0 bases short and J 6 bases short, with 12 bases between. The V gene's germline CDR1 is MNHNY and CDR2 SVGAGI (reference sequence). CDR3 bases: TGTGCCAGCAGTTACTCCAGGTTGTTTGGCGAGCAGTACTTC. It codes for CASSYSRLFGEQYF.

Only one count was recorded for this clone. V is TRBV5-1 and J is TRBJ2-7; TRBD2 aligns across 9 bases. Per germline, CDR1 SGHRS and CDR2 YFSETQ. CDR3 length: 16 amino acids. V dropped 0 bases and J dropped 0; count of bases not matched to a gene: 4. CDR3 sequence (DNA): TGCGCCAGCAGCTTGGGCGGGGGGGCCTTCTCCTACGAGCAGTACTTC. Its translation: CASSLGGGAFSYEQYF. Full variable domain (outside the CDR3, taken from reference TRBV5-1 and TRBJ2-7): KAGVTQTPRYLIKTRGQQVTLSCSPISGHRSVSWYQQTPGQGLQFLFEYFSETQRNKGNFPGRFSGRQFSNSRSEMNVSTLELGDSALYLCASSLGGGAFSYEQYFGPGTRLTVT.